What follows are 7 T cell receptor beta chains derived from one specimen sequenced in a study of cytomegalovirus exposure and HLA in healthy donors. PCR amplification relied on 60 Vbeta primers (plus 13 Jbeta primers). Libraries were prepared by immunoSEQ multiplex PCR; TCRdb keeps only in-frame clonotypes and omits some of them. The sample gives 150,000 to 200,000 clones, around 79% of which show up once; 6.3% is in the top ten. The sample comprised PBMCs. Every receptor here comes from a man aged 35-49 years in good health and CMV-seropositive.

The CDR3 here is CASSRRTSGSLGGEYF. Written as DNA, the CDR3 is TGTGCCAGCAGTCGTCGGACTAGCGGGAGTCTCGGCGGGGAGTACTTC. This chain links TRBV13 with TRBJ2-7; 13 bases fit TRBD2. J was trimmed by 11 bases and V by 6 bases; bases with no gene match: 16. From germline, CDR1 is PRHDT and CDR2 FYEKMQ (reference sequence). The CDR3 contains 16 residues.

This clone was seen a few times. The chain carries TRBV19 and TRBJ2-5; a possible D gene is TRBD1 (6 bases). Gene TRBJ2-7 matches the end of the DNA better, so the J call may be wrong. The CDR3 spans 15 residues. Germline V CDR1 and CDR2: LNHDA, SQIVND (reference sequence). The DNA for the CDR3 is TGTGCCAGTAGTATTGGACAGATTCCTACCTACGAGCAGTACTTC. Its protein product is CASSIGQIPTYEQYF.

This sequence joins TRBV6-1 and TRBJ1-1; TRBD1 matches 8 bases. Unmatched junction bases numbered 8, after V lost 10 bases and J lost 4 bases. This CDR3 spans 13 amino acids. Per germline, CDR1 MNHNS and CDR2 SASEGT. The CDR3 region is CATKIDRGTEAFF. CDR3 DNA: TGTGCCACGAAAATAGACAGGGGCACTGAAGCTTTCTTT.

As concerns this clone: An end of the junction does not agree with germline; a read error may underlie this. This chain uses TRBV2 with TRBJ2-4; 12 bases align to TRBD2. The CDR3 consists of 15 residues. The germline V gene encodes CDR1 SNHLY and CDR2 FYNNEI. CDR3 sequence (DNA): TGTGCCAGCACCCAGACTAGCGGGAGAGATAACAGTCAGTACTTC. Translating it yields CASTQTSGRDNSQYF.

This chain uses TRBV5-1 with TRBJ2-1; 11 nucleotides match TRBD2. Unmatched junction bases numbered 10, after V lost 0 bases and J lost 8 bases. Germline V gene lookup returns CDR1 SGHRS and CDR2 YFSETQ. The CDR3 is made up of 17 amino acids. CDR3 sequence: CASSLGELAGVIDEQFF. CDR3 sequence (DNA): TGCGCCAGCAGCTTGGGGGAACTAGCGGGAGTTATCGATGAGCAGTTCTTC.

V gene TRBV14 combines with J gene TRBJ2-3; a possible D gene is TRBD1 (5 bases). V lost 3 bases and J 7 bases, leaving 8 bases between the germline ends. The CDR3 length is 12 residues. CDR1 SGHDN and CDR2 FVKESK come from the germline V gene. This chain's CDR3 is CASSQGHNTQYF. As DNA, the CDR3 is TGTGCCAGCAGCCAGGGGCATAATACGCAGTATTTT.

The V and J genes are TRBV5-1 and TRBJ2-3, with 8 bases fitting TRBD2. The CDR3 extends over 17 amino acids. CDR1 is SGHRS, CDR2 YFSETQ, per germline. The V segment lost 1 base and the J segment 1 base; nucleotides outside the gene matches: 8. The CDR3 sequence is CASSLYRGGGRTDTQYF. DNA for the CDR3: TGCGCCAGCAGCTTGTACCGGGGGGGAGGCCGCACAGATACGCAGTATTTT.